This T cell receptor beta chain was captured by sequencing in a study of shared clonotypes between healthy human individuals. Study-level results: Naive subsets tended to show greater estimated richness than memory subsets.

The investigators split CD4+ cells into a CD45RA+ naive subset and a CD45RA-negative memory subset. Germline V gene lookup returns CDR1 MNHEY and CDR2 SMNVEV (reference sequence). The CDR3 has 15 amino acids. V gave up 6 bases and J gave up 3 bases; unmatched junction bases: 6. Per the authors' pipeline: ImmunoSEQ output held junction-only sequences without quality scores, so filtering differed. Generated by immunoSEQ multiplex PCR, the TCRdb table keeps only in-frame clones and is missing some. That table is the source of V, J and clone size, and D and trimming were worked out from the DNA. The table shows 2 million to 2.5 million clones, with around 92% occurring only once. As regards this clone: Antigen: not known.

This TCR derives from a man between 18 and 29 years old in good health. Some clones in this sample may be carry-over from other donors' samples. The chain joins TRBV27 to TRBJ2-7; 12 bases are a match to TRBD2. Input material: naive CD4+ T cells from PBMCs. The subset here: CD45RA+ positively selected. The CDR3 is CASSPLAGGDYEQYF. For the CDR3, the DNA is TGTGCCAGCAGCCCTCTAGCGGGAGGGGACTACGAGCAGTACTTC.